The source of this TCR beta chain is a study of prognosis after radiotherapy for stage I lung cancer. Two-round multiplex PCR amplified TCR beta CDR3 from genomic DNA. Individual primers that were specific to each TRBV and TRBJ gene served in first-round PCR. Using its own MiXCR run on the multiplex PCR reads, TCRdb lists one record per CDR3 protein. Of around 17,000 distinct CDR3 sequences in the sample, approximately 15% are singletons; the top ten hold about 37%. This clonotype occurred many times. The V gene's germline CDR1 is SEHNR and CDR2 FQNEAQ (reference sequence). J gave up 7 bases and V 2 bases, and 1 base lay outside the gene matches. The CDR3 loop spans 14 amino acids.

The chain uses TRBV7-9 and TRBJ2-2, with 10 positions matching TRBD2. This sample comprised PBMCs, obtained before or after stereotactic body radiation therapy (not recorded which). The sequence was collected from a donor at least 50 years old with non-small cell lung cancer. The CDR3 loop reads CASSLLAGDGELFF. CDR3 DNA sequence: TGTGCCAGCAGCTTACTAGCGGGGGACGGGGAGCTGTTTTTT.